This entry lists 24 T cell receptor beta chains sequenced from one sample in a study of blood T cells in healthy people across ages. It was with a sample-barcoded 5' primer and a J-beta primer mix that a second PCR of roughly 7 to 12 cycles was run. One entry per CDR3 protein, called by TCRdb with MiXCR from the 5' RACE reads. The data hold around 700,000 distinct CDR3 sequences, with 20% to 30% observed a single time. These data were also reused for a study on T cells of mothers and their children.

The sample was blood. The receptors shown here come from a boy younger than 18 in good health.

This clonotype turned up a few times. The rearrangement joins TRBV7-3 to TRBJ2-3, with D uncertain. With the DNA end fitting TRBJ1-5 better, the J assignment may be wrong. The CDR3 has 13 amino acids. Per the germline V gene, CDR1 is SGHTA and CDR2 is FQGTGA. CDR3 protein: CASSLQSADTQHF. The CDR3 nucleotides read TGTGCCAGCAGCTTACAGTCCGCAGATACGCAGCATTTT.

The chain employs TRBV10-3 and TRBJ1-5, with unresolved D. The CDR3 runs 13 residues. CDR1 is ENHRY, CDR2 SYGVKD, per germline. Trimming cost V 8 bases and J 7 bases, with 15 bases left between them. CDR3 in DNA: TGTGCCATCGGGGTAGATGGACGGCAGCCCCAGCATTTT. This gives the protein CAIGVDGRQPQHF.

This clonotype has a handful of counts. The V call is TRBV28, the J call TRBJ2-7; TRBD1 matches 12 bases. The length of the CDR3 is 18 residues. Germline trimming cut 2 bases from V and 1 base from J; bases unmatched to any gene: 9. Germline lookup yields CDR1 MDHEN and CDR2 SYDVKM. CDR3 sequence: CASSLEGTGGRISYEQYF. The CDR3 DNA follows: TGTGCCAGCAGTTTAGAGGGGACAGGGGGCAGGATTTCCTACGAGCAGTACTTC.

The CDR3 is CSAIYRDRGYYEQYF. CDR3 coding DNA: TGCAGTGCCATTTACCGGGACAGGGGTTATTACGAGCAGTACTTC. The rearrangement joins TRBV20-1 to TRBJ2-5; TRBD1 agrees at 10 bases. The DNA end is a closer match to TRBJ2-7, so the J assignment may be wrong. There are 15 residues in the CDR3. The germline CDR1 and CDR2 sequences are DFQATT and SNEGSKA (reference sequence).

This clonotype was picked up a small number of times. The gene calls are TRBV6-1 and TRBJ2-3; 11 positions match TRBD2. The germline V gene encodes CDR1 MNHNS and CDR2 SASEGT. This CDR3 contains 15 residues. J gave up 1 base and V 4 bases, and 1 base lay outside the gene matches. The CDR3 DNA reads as TGTGCCAGCAGTGCGGGACTAGCGGGCACAGATACGCAGTATTTT. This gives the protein CASSAGLAGTDTQYF.

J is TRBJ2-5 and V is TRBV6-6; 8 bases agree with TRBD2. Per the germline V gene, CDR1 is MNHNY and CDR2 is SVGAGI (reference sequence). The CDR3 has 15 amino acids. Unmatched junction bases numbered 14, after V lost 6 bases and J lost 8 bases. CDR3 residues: CASRPEASGSRTQYF. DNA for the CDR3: TGTGCCAGCAGGCCGGAGGCTAGCGGGTCTCGAACCCAGTACTTC.

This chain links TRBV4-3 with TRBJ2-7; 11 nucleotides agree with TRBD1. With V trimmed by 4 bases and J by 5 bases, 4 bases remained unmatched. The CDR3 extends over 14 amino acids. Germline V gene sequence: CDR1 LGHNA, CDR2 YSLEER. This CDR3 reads CASSPRTGGHEQYF. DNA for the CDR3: TGCGCCAGCAGCCCACGGACAGGGGGCCACGAGCAGTACTTC.

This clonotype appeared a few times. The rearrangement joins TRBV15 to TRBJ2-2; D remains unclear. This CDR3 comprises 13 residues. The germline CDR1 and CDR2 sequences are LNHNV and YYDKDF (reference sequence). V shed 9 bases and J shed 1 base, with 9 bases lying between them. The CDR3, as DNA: TGTGCCACGTCTTACGAGAACACCGGGGAGCTGTTTTTT. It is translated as CATSYENTGELFF.

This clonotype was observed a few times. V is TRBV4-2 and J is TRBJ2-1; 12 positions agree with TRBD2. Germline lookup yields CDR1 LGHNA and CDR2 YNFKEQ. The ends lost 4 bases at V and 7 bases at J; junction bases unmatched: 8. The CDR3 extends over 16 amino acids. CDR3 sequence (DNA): TGTGCCAGCAGCCGCCGACTAGCGGGAGTATGGAATGAGCAGTTCTTC. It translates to CASSRRLAGVWNEQFF.

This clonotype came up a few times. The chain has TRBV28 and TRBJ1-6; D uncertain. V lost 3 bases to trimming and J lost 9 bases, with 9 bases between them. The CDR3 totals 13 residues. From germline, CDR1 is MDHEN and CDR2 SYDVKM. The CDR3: CASSFPGGSPLHF. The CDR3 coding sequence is TGTGCCAGCAGTTTCCCCGGCGGTTCACCCCTCCACTTT.

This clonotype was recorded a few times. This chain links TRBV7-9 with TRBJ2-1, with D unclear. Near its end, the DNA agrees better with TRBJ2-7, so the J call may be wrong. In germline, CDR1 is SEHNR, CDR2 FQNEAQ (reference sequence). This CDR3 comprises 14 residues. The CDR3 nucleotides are TGTGCCAGCAGCTTAGCCTACGGCTCCTACGAGCAGTACTTC. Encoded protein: CASSLAYGSYEQYF.

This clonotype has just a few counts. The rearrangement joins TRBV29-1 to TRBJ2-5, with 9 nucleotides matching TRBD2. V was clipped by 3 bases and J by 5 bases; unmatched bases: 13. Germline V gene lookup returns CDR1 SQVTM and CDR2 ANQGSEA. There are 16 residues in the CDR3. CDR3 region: CSVDPRIAGARETQYF. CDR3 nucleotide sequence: TGCAGCGTTGATCCCCGCATAGCGGGGGCGAGGGAGACCCAGTACTTC.

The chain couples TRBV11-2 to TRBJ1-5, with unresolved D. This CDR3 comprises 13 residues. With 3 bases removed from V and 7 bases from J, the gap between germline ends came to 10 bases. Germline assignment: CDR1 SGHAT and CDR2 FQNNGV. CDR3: CASSFSARQPQHF. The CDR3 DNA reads TGTGCCAGCAGCTTTTCGGCTAGACAGCCCCAGCATTTT.

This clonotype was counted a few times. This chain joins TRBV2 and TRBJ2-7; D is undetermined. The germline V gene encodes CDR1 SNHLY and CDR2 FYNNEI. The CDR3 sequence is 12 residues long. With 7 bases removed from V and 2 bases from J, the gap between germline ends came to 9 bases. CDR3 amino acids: CASKMGTYEQYF. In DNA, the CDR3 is TGTGCCAGCAAGATGGGGACCTACGAGCAGTACTTC.

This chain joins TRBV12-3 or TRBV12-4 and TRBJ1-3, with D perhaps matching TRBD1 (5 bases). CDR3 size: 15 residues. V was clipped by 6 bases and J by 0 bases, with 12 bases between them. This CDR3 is CASSSLGGSGNTIYF. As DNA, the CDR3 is TGTGCCAGCAGCTCACTGGGGGGCTCTGGAAACACCATATATTTT.

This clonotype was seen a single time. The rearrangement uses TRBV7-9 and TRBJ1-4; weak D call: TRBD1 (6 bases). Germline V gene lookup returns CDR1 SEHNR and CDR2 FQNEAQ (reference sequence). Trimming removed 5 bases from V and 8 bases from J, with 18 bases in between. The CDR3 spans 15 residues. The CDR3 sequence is CASSNTGWVGEKLFF. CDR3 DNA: TGTGCCAGCAGCAATACAGGGTGGGTTGGCGAAAAACTGTTTTTT.

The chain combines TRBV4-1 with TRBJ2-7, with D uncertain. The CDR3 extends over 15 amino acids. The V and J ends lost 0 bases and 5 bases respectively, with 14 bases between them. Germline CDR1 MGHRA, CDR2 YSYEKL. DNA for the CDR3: TGCGCCAGCAGCCAAGATCGATTTGGCACAAACGAGCAGTACTTC. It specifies CASSQDRFGTNEQYF.

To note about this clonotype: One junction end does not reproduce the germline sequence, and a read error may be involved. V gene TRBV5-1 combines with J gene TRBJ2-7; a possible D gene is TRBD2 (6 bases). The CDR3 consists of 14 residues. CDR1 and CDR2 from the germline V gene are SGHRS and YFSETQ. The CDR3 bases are TGCGCCAGCAGCTCTTACCGGGACTCCGACGAGCAGTACTTC. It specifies CASSSYRDSDEQYF.

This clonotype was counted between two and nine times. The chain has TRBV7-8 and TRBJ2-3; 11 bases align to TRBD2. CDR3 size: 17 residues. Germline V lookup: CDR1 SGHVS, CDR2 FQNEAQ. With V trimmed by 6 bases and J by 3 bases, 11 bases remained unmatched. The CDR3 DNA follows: TGTGCCAGCAGTTTTCCAATAGCGGGGGGGCAGACAGATACGCAGTATTTT. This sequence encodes CASSFPIAGGQTDTQYF.

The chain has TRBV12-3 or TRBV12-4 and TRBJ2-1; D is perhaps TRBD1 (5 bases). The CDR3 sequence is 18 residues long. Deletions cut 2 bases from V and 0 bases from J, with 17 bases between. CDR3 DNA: TGTGCCAGCAGTTTATTCTTCAGGGAAGGAAGCTCCTACAATGAGCAGTTCTTC. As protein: CASSLFFREGSSYNEQFF.

The CDR3 protein is CASSSTEAGAADTQYF. The CDR3 coding sequence is TGTGCCAGCAGCTCCACAGAAGCGGGAGCGGCAGATACGCAGTATTTT. This chain connects TRBV7-9 to TRBJ2-3; TRBD2 matches at 8 bases. Germline V lookup: CDR1 SEHNR, CDR2 FQNEAQ (reference sequence). The CDR3 runs 16 residues. The ends lost 4 bases at V and 4 bases at J; junction bases unmatched: 10.

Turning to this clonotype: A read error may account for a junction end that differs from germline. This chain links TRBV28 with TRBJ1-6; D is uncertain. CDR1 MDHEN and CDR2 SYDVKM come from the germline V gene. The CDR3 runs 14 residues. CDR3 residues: CASSSAGRNSSLHF. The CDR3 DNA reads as TGTGCCAGCAGTAGTGCTGGCAGAAATTCATCCCTCCACTTT.

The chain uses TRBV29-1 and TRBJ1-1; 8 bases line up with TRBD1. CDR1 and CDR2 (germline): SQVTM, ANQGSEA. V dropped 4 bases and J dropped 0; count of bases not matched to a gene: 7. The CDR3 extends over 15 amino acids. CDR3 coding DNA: TGCAGCGTTGTGGACAGGGCTTTTATGAACACTGAAGCTTTCTTT. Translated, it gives CSVVDRAFMNTEAFF.

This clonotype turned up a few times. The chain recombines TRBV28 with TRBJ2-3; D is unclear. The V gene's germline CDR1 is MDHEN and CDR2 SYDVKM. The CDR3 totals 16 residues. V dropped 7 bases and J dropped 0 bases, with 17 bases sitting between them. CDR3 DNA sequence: TGTGCCAGCACCCTGGCCGGGTCTAGTAGCACAGATACGCAGTATTTT. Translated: CASTLAGSSSTDTQYF. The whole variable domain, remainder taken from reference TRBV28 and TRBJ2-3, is DVKVTQSSRYLVKRTGEKVFLECVQDMDHENMFWYRQDPGLGLRLIYFSYDVKMKEKGDIPEGYSVSREKKERFSLILESASTNQTSMYLCASTLAGSSSTDTQYFGPGTRLTVL.